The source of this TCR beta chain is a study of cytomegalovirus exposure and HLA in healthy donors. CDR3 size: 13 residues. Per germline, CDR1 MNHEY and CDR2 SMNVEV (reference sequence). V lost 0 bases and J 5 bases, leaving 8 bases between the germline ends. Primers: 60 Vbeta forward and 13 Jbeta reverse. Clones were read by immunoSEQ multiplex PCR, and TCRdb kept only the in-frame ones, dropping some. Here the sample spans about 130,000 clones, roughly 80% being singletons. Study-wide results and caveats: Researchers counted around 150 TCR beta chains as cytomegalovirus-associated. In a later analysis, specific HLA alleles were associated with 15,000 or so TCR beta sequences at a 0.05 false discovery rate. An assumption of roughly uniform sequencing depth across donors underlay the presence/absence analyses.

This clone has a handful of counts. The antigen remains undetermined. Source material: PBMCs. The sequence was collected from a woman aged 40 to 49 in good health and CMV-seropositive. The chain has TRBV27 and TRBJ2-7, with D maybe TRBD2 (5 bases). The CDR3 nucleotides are TGTGCCAGCAGTTTATCTGCCGGGGACGAGCAGTACTTC. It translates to CASSLSAGDEQYF.